This T cell receptor beta chain was documented in a study of T cell changes during pregnancy in multiple sclerosis. Germline V gives CDR1 SGHVS, CDR2 FQNEAQ. V lost 1 base to trimming and J lost 4 bases, with 23 bases between them. The CDR3 sequence is 18 residues long. TCRdb keeps only in-frame clones here, not all; method: immunoSEQ multiplex PCR. Among under 80,000 clones listed, around 92% were seen once. The source of this sequence is a female donor with multiple sclerosis, enrolled in a pregnancy study. Material: peripheral blood, obtained before pregnancy. The J gene is TRBJ2-7, the V gene TRBV7-8, with a weak D call TRBD1 (6 bases). The CDR3 DNA sequence: TGTGCCAGCAGCTTAGGGGTTAGGGGGATTCGCGCTCAATACGAGCAGTACTTC. Protein product: CASSLGVRGIRAQYEQYF.